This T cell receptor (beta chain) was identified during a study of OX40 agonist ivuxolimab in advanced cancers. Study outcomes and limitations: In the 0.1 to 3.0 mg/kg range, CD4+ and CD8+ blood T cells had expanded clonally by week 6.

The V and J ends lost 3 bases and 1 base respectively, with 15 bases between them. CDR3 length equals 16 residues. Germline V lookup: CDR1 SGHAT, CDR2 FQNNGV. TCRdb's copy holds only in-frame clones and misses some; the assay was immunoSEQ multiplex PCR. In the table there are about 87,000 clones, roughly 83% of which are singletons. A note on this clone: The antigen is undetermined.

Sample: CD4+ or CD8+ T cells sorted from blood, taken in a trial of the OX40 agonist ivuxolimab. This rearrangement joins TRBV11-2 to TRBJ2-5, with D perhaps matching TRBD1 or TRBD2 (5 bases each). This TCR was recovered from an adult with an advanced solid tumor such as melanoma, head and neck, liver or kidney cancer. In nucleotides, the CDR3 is TGTGCCAGCAGCTTGTCCCCGGGGACCAGCCAAGAGACCCAGTACTTC. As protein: CASSLSPGTSQETQYF.